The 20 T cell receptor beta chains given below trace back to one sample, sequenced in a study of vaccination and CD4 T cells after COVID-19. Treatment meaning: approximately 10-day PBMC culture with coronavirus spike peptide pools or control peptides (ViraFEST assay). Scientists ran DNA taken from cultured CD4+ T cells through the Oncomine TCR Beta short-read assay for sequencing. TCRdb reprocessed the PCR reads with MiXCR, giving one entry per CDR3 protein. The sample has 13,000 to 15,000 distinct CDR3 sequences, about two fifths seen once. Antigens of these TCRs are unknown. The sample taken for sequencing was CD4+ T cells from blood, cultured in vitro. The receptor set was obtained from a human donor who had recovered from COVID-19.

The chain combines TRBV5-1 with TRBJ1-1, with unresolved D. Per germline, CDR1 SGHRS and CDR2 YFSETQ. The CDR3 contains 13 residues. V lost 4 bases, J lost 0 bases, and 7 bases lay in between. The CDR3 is CASSPAMNTEAFF. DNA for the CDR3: TGCGCCAGCAGCCCGGCGATGAACACTGAAGCTTTCTTT.

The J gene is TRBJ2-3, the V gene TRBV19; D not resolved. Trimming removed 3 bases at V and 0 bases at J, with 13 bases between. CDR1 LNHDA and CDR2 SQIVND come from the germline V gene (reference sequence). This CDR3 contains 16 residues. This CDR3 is CASSIYGDSSTDTQYF. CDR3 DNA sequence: TGTGCCAGTAGTATTTATGGGGATTCTAGCACAGATACGCAGTATTTT.

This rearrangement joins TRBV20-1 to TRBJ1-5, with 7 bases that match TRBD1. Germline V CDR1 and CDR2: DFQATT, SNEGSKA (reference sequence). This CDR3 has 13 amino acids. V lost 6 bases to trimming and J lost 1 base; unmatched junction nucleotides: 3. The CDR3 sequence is CSAATGSNQPQHF. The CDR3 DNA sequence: TGCAGTGCCGCGACAGGGAGCAATCAGCCCCAGCATTTT.

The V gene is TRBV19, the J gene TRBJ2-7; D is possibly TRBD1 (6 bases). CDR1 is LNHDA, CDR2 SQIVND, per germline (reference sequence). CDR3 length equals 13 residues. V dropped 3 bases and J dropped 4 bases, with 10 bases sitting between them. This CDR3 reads CASSIPGAYEQYF. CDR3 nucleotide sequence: TGTGCCAGTAGTATTCCAGGGGCGTACGAGCAGTACTTC. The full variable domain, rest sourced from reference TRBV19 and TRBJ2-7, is DGGITQSPKYLFRKEGQNVTLSCEQNLNHDAMYWYRQDPGQGLRLIYYSQIVNDFQKGDIAEGYSVSREKKESFPLTVTSAQKNPTAFYLCASSIPGAYEQYFGPGTRLTVT.

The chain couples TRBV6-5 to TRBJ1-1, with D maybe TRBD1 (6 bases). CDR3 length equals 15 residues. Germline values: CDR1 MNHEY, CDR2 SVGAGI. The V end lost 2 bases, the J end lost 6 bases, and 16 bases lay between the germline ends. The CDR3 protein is CASSYRVNRAAEAFF. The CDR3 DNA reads TGTGCCAGCAGTTACAGGGTAAACAGGGCAGCTGAAGCTTTCTTT.

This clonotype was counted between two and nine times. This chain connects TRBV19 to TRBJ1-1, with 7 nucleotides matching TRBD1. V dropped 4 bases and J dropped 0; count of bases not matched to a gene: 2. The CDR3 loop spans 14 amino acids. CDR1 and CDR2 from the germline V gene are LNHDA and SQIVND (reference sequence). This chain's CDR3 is CASSRQGMNTEAFF. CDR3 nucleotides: TGTGCCAGTAGTAGACAGGGTATGAACACTGAAGCTTTCTTT.

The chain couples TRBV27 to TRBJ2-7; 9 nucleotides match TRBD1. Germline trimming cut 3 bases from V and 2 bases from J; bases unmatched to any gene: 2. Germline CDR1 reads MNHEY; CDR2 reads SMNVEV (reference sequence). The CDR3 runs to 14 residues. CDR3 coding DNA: TGTGCCAGCAGTTTGGACAGGGGTCCCTACGAGCAGTACTTC. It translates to CASSLDRGPYEQYF.

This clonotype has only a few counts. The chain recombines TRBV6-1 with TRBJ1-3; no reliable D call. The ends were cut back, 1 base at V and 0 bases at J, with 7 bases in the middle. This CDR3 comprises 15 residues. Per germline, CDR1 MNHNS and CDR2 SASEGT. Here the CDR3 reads CASSEVDISGNTIYF. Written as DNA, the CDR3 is TGTGCCAGCAGTGAAGTAGACATCTCTGGAAACACCATATATTTT.

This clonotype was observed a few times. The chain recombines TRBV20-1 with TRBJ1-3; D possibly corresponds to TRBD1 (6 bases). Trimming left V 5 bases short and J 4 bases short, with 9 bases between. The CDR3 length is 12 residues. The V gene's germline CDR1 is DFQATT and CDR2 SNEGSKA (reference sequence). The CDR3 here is CSAPDRGNTIYF. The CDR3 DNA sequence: TGCAGTGCTCCGGACAGAGGAAACACCATATATTTT.

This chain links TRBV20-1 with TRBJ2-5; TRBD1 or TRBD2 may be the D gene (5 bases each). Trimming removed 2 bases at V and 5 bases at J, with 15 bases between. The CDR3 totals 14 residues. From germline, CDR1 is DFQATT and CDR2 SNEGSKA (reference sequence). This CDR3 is CSARRGAAGETQYF. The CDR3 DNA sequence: TGCAGTGCTAGACGGGGCGCAGCTGGGGAGACCCAGTACTTC.

Here the CDR3 reads CASSPGTGHEKLFF. In DNA, the CDR3 is TGTGCCAGCAGTCCCGGGACAGGGCACGAAAAACTGTTTTTT. The chain carries TRBV27 and TRBJ1-4; 9 nucleotides match TRBD1. Germline lookup yields CDR1 MNHEY and CDR2 SMNVEV (reference sequence). This CDR3 comprises 14 residues. J lost 8 bases, V lost 5 bases, and 6 bases had no gene match.

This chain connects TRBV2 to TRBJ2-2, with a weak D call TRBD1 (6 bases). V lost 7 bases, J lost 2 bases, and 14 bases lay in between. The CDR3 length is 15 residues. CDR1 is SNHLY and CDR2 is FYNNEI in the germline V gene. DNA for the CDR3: TGTGCCAGCACTTGGGGGCAGGGAAACACCGGGGAGCTGTTTTTT. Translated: CASTWGQGNTGELFF.

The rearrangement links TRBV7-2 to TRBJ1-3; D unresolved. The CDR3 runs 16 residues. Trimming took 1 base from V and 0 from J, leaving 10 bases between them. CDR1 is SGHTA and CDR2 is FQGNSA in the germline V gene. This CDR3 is CASSLGQVGSGNTIYF. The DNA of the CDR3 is TGTGCCAGCAGCTTAGGGCAGGTTGGCTCTGGAAACACCATATATTTT.

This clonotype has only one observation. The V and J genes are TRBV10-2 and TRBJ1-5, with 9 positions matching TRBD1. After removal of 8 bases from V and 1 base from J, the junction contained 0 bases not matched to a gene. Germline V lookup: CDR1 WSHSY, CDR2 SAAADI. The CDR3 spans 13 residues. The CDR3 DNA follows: TGCGCCAGCGGACAGGGGAGCAATCAGCCCCAGCATTTT. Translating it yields CASGQGSNQPQHF.

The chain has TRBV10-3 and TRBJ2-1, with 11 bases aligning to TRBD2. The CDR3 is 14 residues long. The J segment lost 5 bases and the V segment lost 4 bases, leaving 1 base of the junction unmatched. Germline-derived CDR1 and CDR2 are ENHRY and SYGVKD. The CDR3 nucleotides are TGTGCCATCAGTGTAGCGGGAGGGGACAATGAGCAGTTCTTC. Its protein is CAISVAGGDNEQFF.

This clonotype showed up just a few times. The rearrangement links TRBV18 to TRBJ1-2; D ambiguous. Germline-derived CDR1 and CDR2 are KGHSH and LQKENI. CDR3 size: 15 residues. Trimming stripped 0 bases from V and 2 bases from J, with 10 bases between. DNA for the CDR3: TGTGCCAGCTCACCACCCCTTTCCGAGAACTATGGCTACACCTTC. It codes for CASSPPLSENYGYTF.

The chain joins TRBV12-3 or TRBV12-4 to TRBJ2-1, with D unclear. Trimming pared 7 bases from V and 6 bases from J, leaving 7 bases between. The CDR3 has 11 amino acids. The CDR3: CASTPGNEQFF. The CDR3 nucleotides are TGTGCCAGCACCCCGGGCAATGAGCAGTTCTTC.

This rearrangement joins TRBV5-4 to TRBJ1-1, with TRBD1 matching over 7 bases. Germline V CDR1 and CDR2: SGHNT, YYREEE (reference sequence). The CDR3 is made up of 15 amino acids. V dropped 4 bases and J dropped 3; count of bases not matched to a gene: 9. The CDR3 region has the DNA TGTGCCAGCAGCGGAGGGGGCGGCAGGTACACTGAAGCTTTCTTT. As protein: CASSGGGGRYTEAFF.

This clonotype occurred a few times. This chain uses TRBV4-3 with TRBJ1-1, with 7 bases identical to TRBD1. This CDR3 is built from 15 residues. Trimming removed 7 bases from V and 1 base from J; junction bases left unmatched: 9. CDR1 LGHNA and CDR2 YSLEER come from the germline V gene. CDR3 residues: CASTPPGQPNTEAFF. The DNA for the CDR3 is TGCGCCAGCACCCCACCGGGACAGCCGAACACTGAAGCTTTCTTT.

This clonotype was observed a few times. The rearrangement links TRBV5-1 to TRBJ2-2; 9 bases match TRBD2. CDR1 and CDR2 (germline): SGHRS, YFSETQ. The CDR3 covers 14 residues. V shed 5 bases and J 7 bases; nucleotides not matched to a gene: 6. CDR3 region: CASSSGTSLGELFF. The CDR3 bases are TGCGCCAGCAGTTCCGGGACTAGCCTCGGGGAGCTGTTTTTT.